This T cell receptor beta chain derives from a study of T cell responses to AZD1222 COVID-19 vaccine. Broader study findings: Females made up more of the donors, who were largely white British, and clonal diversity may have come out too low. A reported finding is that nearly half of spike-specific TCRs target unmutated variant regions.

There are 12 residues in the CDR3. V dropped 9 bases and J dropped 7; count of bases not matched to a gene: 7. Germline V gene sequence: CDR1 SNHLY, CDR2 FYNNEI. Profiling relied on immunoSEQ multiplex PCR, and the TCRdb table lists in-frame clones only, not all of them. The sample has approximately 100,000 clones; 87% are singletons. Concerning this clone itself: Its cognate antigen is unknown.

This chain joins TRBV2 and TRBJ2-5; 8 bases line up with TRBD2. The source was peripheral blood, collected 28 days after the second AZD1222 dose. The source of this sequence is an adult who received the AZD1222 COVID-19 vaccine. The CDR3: CASLGGEGTQYF. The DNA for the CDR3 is TGTGCCAGTCTCGGGGGGGAGGGGACCCAGTACTTC.